A selection of T cell receptor beta chains follows, all from one sample in a study of blood T cell repertoires in COVID-19. The method was immunoSEQ multiplex PCR; TCRdb's version includes in-frame clones alone and lacks a portion of them. The sample has 250,000 to 350,000 clones, around nine tenths seen once. The specimen was PBMCs or T cells enriched from blood (not recorded which). The receptor set was obtained from a woman aged 55-70 years in a cohort exposed to, infected with or recovered from COVID-19 (not recorded which). Each CDR3 is given with its conserved first and last residue. Each record gives: clone size, D gene, V gene, J gene, CDR3 protein, CDR3 DNA. D genes are given only for firm matches. Some rows have no size entry. The others give once, few or many, or a class for an expanded clone.

clone_size: -
d_call: TRBD2
v_call: TRBV6-5
j_call: TRBJ2-3
cdr3_aa: CASRPGTRGGDTQYF
cdr3_nt: TGTGCCAGCAGGCCGGGGACTAGGGGCGGGGATACGCAGTATTTT

clone_size: -
d_call: -
v_call: TRBV5-1
j_call: TRBJ1-1
cdr3_aa: CASSLQNTEAFF
cdr3_nt: TGCGCCAGCAGCTTGCAGAACACTGAAGCTTTCTTT

clone_size: -
d_call: TRBD1
v_call: TRBV7-2
j_call: TRBJ1-1
cdr3_aa: CASSRQQGADTEAFF
cdr3_nt: TGTGCCAGCAGCCGTCAACAGGGGGCGGACACTGAAGCTTTCTTT

clone_size: -
d_call: -
v_call: TRBV7-9
j_call: TRBJ2-2
cdr3_aa: CASSLVEAGELFF
cdr3_nt: TGTGCCAGCAGCTTAGTTGAGGCCGGGGAGCTGTTTTTT

clone_size: -
d_call: -
v_call: TRBV5-1
j_call: TRBJ1-2
cdr3_aa: CASSLAREKGSYGYTF
cdr3_nt: TGCGCCAGCAGCTTGGCGCGGGAAAAGGGAAGCTATGGCTACACCTTC

clone_size: -
d_call: -
v_call: TRBV18
j_call: TRBJ2-3
cdr3_aa: CASSQTRTEGADTQYF
cdr3_nt: TGTGCCAGCTCCCAGACTAGGACGGAGGGTGCAGATACGCAGTATTTT

clone_size: -
d_call: -
v_call: TRBV27
j_call: TRBJ1-1
cdr3_aa: CASSLTGGNTEAFF
cdr3_nt: TGTGCCAGCAGTTTGACGGGAGGAAACACTGAAGCTTTCTTT

clone_size: once
d_call: TRBD1
v_call: TRBV29-1
j_call: TRBJ1-2
cdr3_aa: CSVPPGQGSVYGYTF
cdr3_nt: TGCAGCGTACCCCCGGGACAGGGGTCGGTCTATGGCTACACCTTC

clone_size: -
d_call: TRBD1
v_call: TRBV7-3
j_call: TRBJ1-5
cdr3_aa: CASSSGGGNQPQHF
cdr3_nt: TGTGCCAGCAGCTCAGGGGGCGGCAATCAGCCCCAGCATTTT

clone_size: -
d_call: TRBD2
v_call: TRBV7-3
j_call: TRBJ2-1
cdr3_aa: CASSLTSGRVNEQFF
cdr3_nt: TGTGCCAGCAGCTTAACTAGCGGGAGGGTAAATGAGCAGTTCTTC

clone_size: -
d_call: TRBD2
v_call: TRBV7-3
j_call: TRBJ2-1
cdr3_aa: CASSPGTSGGFRYNEQFF
cdr3_nt: TGTGCCAGCAGCCCCGGGACTAGCGGAGGGTTCCGTTACAATGAGCAGTTCTTC

clone_size: -
d_call: TRBD2
v_call: TRBV9
j_call: TRBJ2-1
cdr3_aa: CASSERTSGREEQFF
cdr3_nt: TGTGCCAGCAGCGAGAGGACTAGCGGGAGAGAAGAGCAGTTCTTC

clone_size: few
d_call: -
v_call: TRBV11-2
j_call: TRBJ1-1
cdr3_aa: CASSLDRGREAFF
cdr3_nt: TGTGCCAGCAGCTTAGATCGGGGGAGGGAAGCTTTCTTT

clone_size: -
d_call: -
v_call: TRBV4-1
j_call: TRBJ2-7
cdr3_aa: CASSQEGGRNYEQYF
cdr3_nt: TGCGCCAGCAGCCAAGAAGGCGGTAGGAACTACGAGCAGTACTTC

clone_size: -
d_call: TRBD1
v_call: TRBV28
j_call: TRBJ1-5
cdr3_aa: CASSGTGGLSNQPQHF
cdr3_nt: TGTGCCAGCAGTGGGACAGGGGGTCTCTCCAATCAGCCCCAGCATTTT

clone_size: -
d_call: -
v_call: TRBV4-1
j_call: TRBJ2-5
cdr3_aa: CASSLEGVETQYF
cdr3_nt: TGCGCCAGCAGCCTAGAGGGAGTGGAGACCCAGTACTTC

clone_size: -
d_call: -
v_call: TRBV6-5
j_call: TRBJ1-6
cdr3_aa: CASSFLGLGDSPLHF
cdr3_nt: TGTGCCAGCAGTTTCCTGGGTTTAGGGGATTCACCCCTCCACTTT

clone_size: -
d_call: -
v_call: TRBV6-5
j_call: TRBJ2-2
cdr3_aa: CASHRTAANTGELFF
cdr3_nt: TGTGCCAGCCACAGGACAGCCGCGAACACCGGGGAGCTGTTTTTT

clone_size: -
d_call: TRBD2
v_call: TRBV5-1
j_call: TRBJ2-1
cdr3_aa: CASSESGGVSNEQFF
cdr3_nt: TGCGCCAGCAGCGAATCGGGAGGGGTCTCGAATGAGCAGTTCTTC

clone_size: -
d_call: TRBD1
v_call: TRBV7-3
j_call: TRBJ2-1
cdr3_aa: CASSSSGTGNEQFF
cdr3_nt: TGTGCCAGCAGCTCCTCCGGGACAGGGAATGAGCAGTTCTTC

clone_size: -
d_call: TRBD1
v_call: TRBV29-1
j_call: TRBJ1-3
cdr3_aa: CSVGTASGNTIYF
cdr3_nt: TGCAGCGTGGGGACAGCCTCTGGAAACACCATATATTTT

clone_size: -
d_call: TRBD2
v_call: TRBV6-5
j_call: TRBJ2-5
cdr3_aa: CASTSGRAETQYF
cdr3_nt: TGTGCCAGCACTAGCGGGCGGGCGGAGACCCAGTACTTC

clone_size: -
d_call: -
v_call: TRBV11-2
j_call: TRBJ2-1
cdr3_aa: CASSPRDGRRDEQFF
cdr3_nt: TGTGCCAGCAGCCCGCGTGATGGGAGGCGAGATGAGCAGTTCTTC

clone_size: -
d_call: -
v_call: TRBV7-2
j_call: TRBJ2-1
cdr3_aa: CASTHSGAGNNEQFF
cdr3_nt: TGTGCCAGCACTCATTCTGGGGCAGGCAACAATGAGCAGTTCTTC

clone_size: -
d_call: TRBD2
v_call: TRBV28
j_call: TRBJ2-7
cdr3_aa: CASSLSSGLAGVKYF
cdr3_nt: TGTGCCAGCAGTTTATCCTCCGGACTAGCGGGAGTGAAGTACTTC

clone_size: -
d_call: -
v_call: TRBV28
j_call: TRBJ2-1
cdr3_aa: CASSFPRQVLRDEQFF
cdr3_nt: TGTGCCAGCAGTTTCCCCAGACAGGTGCTTAGGGATGAGCAGTTCTTC

clone_size: -
d_call: TRBD2
v_call: TRBV6-7
j_call: TRBJ2-7
cdr3_aa: CASPRLAEPYEQYF
cdr3_nt: TGTGCCAGTCCGAGACTAGCGGAACCCTACGAGCAGTACTTC

clone_size: -
d_call: TRBD1
v_call: TRBV29-1
j_call: TRBJ1-1
cdr3_aa: CSVTGVRDTEAFF
cdr3_nt: TGCAGCGTGACAGGGGTTAGGGACACTGAAGCTTTCTTT

clone_size: -
d_call: -
v_call: TRBV5-8
j_call: TRBJ2-2
cdr3_aa: CASSFGLVTGELFF
cdr3_nt: TGTGCCAGCAGCTTCGGTCTGGTCACCGGGGAGCTGTTTTTT

clone_size: -
d_call: TRBD1
v_call: TRBV10-2
j_call: TRBJ1-4
cdr3_aa: CASGGQGTGDEKLFF
cdr3_nt: TGCGCCAGCGGGGGACAGGGAACCGGCGATGAAAAACTGTTTTTT

clone_size: -
d_call: TRBD2
v_call: TRBV7-8
j_call: TRBJ2-5
cdr3_aa: CASSGTGTSGWAEETQYF
cdr3_nt: TGTGCCAGCAGCGGGACCGGGACTAGCGGATGGGCAGAAGAGACCCAGTACTTC

clone_size: few
d_call: TRBD2
v_call: TRBV7-8
j_call: TRBJ2-7
cdr3_aa: CASSYLAGGWEQYF
cdr3_nt: TGTGCCAGCAGCTACCTAGCGGGAGGATGGGAGCAGTACTTC

clone_size: -
d_call: TRBD2
v_call: TRBV18
j_call: TRBJ2-5
cdr3_aa: CASSPSTSGMETQYF
cdr3_nt: TGTGCCAGCTCACCATCCACTAGCGGGATGGAGACCCAGTACTTC

clone_size: -
d_call: TRBD2
v_call: TRBV3-1/TRBV3-2
j_call: TRBJ2-4
cdr3_aa: CASSQDSSGSGKNIQYF
cdr3_nt: TGTGCCAGCAGCCAAGATTCAAGCGGGAGTGGAAAAAACATTCAGTACTTC

clone_size: -
d_call: TRBD1
v_call: TRBV7-9
j_call: TRBJ2-2
cdr3_aa: CASSFFRDREYRELFF
cdr3_nt: TGTGCCAGCAGCTTTTTCCGGGACAGGGAGTACCGGGAGCTGTTTTTT

clone_size: -
d_call: -
v_call: TRBV12-3/TRBV12-4
j_call: TRBJ2-7
cdr3_aa: CASRRSSYEQYF
cdr3_nt: TGTGCCAGCAGACGTAGCTCCTACGAGCAGTACTTC

clone_size: -
d_call: TRBD1
v_call: TRBV2
j_call: TRBJ2-7
cdr3_aa: CASSEGTGEYEQYF
cdr3_nt: TGTGCCAGCAGTGAAGGGACAGGGGAGTACGAGCAGTACTTC

clone_size: -
d_call: TRBD1
v_call: TRBV3-1/TRBV3-2
j_call: TRBJ1-1
cdr3_aa: CASSPGGGLNTEAFF
cdr3_nt: TGTGCCAGCAGCCCAGGAGGGGGCCTGAACACTGAAGCTTTCTTT

clone_size: -
d_call: -
v_call: TRBV7-2
j_call: TRBJ2-2
cdr3_aa: CASSPGTLNTGELFF
cdr3_nt: TGTGCCAGCAGCCCCGGGACTCTAAACACCGGGGAGCTGTTTTTT

clone_size: -
d_call: TRBD2
v_call: TRBV27
j_call: TRBJ2-7
cdr3_aa: CASSPGTSYEQYF
cdr3_nt: TGTGCCAGCAGTCCCGGGACTAGCTACGAGCAGTACTTC

clone_size: -
d_call: -
v_call: TRBV19
j_call: TRBJ2-7
cdr3_aa: CASSIGRGQRSYEQYF
cdr3_nt: TGTGCCAGTAGTATAGGGAGGGGGCAAAGGTCCTACGAGCAGTACTTC

clone_size: -
d_call: TRBD2
v_call: TRBV7-2
j_call: TRBJ2-1
cdr3_aa: CASSSPSGGNEQFF
cdr3_nt: TGTGCCAGCAGCTCCCCCTCGGGGGGTAATGAGCAGTTCTTC

clone_size: -
d_call: TRBD2
v_call: TRBV7-8
j_call: TRBJ2-7
cdr3_aa: CASSLREGLAGIYEQYF
cdr3_nt: TGTGCCAGCAGCTTAAGGGAGGGACTAGCGGGAATCTACGAGCAGTACTTC

clone_size: -
d_call: TRBD2
v_call: TRBV2
j_call: TRBJ2-3
cdr3_aa: CASSWGLAGGGDTQYF
cdr3_nt: TGTGCCAGCAGTTGGGGACTAGCGGGAGGAGGGGATACGCAGTATTTT

clone_size: -
d_call: -
v_call: TRBV18
j_call: TRBJ2-7
cdr3_aa: CASSTGLPTSYEQYF
cdr3_nt: TGTGCCAGCTCAACAGGGCTCCCGACCTCTTACGAGCAGTACTTC

clone_size: once
d_call: -
v_call: TRBV5-1
j_call: TRBJ1-5
cdr3_aa: CASSLQVNQPQHF
cdr3_nt: TGCGCCAGCAGCTTACAGGTCAATCAGCCCCAGCATTTT

clone_size: -
d_call: -
v_call: TRBV18
j_call: TRBJ2-1
cdr3_aa: CASSRKRENNEQFF
cdr3_nt: TGTGCCAGCTCAAGGAAACGGGAAAACAATGAGCAGTTCTTC

clone_size: -
d_call: -
v_call: TRBV18
j_call: TRBJ2-4
cdr3_aa: CASSPPWGLAKNIQYF
cdr3_nt: TGTGCCAGCTCACCACCTTGGGGGCTAGCCAAAAACATTCAGTACTTC

clone_size: -
d_call: -
v_call: TRBV2
j_call: TRBJ1-1
cdr3_aa: CASSVSTEAFF
cdr3_nt: TGTGCCAGCAGTGTATCCACTGAAGCTTTCTTT

clone_size: -
d_call: -
v_call: TRBV7-9
j_call: TRBJ2-7
cdr3_aa: CASSFVARSYEQYF
cdr3_nt: TGTGCCAGCAGCTTCGTAGCGCGCTCCTACGAGCAGTACTTC

clone_size: -
d_call: -
v_call: TRBV4-3
j_call: TRBJ2-2
cdr3_aa: CASSQQGIGTGELFF
cdr3_nt: TGCGCCAGCAGCCAACAGGGGATCGGTACCGGGGAGCTGTTTTTT

clone_size: -
d_call: TRBD2
v_call: TRBV7-2
j_call: TRBJ2-2
cdr3_aa: CASRERAGVTGELFF
cdr3_nt: TGTGCCAGCAGAGAGCGGGCGGGAGTCACCGGGGAGCTGTTTTTT

clone_size: -
d_call: -
v_call: TRBV23-1
j_call: TRBJ2-7
cdr3_aa: CASSPRQVVPDEQYF
cdr3_nt: TGCGCCAGCAGCCCTAGACAGGTAGTTCCGGACGAGCAGTACTTC

clone_size: -
d_call: TRBD2
v_call: TRBV5-1
j_call: TRBJ2-7
cdr3_aa: CASSLDLTGTSGSIVAYEQYF
cdr3_nt: TGCGCCAGCAGCTTAGACCTAACGGGGACTAGCGGGAGTATAGTTGCCTACGAGCAGTACTTC

clone_size: -
d_call: -
v_call: TRBV5-1
j_call: TRBJ2-1
cdr3_aa: CASSWGGTYQDNEQFF
cdr3_nt: TGCGCCAGCAGCTGGGGCGGGACCTATCAGGACAATGAGCAGTTCTTC

clone_size: -
d_call: TRBD1
v_call: TRBV10-3
j_call: TRBJ2-7
cdr3_aa: CAIAKGDRAYEQYF
cdr3_nt: TGTGCCATCGCCAAAGGGGACAGGGCCTACGAGCAGTACTTC

clone_size: -
d_call: TRBD1
v_call: TRBV4-2
j_call: TRBJ1-1
cdr3_aa: CASSQDRGQGNTEAFF
cdr3_nt: TGTGCCAGCAGCCAAGATCGGGGACAGGGGAACACTGAAGCTTTCTTT

clone_size: -
d_call: -
v_call: TRBV5-1
j_call: TRBJ1-4
cdr3_aa: CASRMSGGASANEKLFF
cdr3_nt: TGCGCCAGCAGGATGAGCGGGGGGGCGTCGGCTAATGAAAAACTGTTTTTT

clone_size: -
d_call: TRBD1
v_call: TRBV24-1
j_call: TRBJ1-5
cdr3_aa: CATSAAGTANQPQHF
cdr3_nt: TGTGCCACCAGTGCCGCCGGGACAGCAAATCAGCCCCAGCATTTT